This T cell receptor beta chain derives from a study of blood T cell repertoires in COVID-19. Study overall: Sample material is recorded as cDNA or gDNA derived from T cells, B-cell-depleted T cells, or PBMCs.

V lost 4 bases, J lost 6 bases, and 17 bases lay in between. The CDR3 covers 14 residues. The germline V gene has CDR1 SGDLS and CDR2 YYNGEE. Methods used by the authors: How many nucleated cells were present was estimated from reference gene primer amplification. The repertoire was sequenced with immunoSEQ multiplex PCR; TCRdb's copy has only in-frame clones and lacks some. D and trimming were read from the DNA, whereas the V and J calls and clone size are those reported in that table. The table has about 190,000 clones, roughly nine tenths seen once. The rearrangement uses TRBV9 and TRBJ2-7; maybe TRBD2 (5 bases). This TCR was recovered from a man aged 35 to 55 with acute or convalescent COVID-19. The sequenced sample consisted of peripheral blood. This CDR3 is CASSPLEGISEQYF. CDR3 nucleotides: TGTGCCAGCAGCCCCCTCGAGGGTATTAGCGAGCAGTACTTC.